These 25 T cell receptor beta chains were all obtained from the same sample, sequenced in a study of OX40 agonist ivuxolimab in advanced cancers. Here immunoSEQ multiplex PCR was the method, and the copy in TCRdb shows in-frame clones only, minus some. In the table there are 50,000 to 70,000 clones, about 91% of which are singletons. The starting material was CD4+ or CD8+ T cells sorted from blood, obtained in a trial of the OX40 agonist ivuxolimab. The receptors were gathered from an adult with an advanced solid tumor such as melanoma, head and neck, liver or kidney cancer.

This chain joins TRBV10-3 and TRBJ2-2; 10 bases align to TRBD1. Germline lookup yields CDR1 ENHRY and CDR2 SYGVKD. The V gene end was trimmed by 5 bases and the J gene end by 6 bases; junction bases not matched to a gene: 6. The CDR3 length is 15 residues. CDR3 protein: CAISPGQGVAGELFF. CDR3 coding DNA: TGTGCCATCAGTCCCGGACAGGGGGTGGCCGGGGAGCTGTTTTTT.

The CDR3 DNA is TGTGCCAGCAGCTCGGGACCTCAACCCTACGAGCAGTACTTC. Its translation: CASSSGPQPYEQYF. The chain carries TRBV7-8 and TRBJ2-7; D is perhaps TRBD1 or TRBD2 (5 bases each). The CDR3 sequence is 14 residues long. V lost 4 bases and J 2 bases, leaving 12 bases between the germline ends. Germline V gene lookup returns CDR1 SGHVS and CDR2 FQNEAQ.

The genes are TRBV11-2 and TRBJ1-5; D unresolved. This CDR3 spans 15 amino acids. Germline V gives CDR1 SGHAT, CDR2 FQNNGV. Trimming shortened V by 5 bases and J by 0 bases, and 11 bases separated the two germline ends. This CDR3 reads CASSTGVLSNQPQHF. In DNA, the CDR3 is TGTGCCAGCAGCACCGGGGTCCTTAGCAATCAGCCCCAGCATTTT.

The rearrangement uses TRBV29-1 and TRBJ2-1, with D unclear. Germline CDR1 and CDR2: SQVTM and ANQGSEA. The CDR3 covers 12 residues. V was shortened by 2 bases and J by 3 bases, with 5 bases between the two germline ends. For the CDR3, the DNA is TGCAGCGTTGAAAGGGTCTACAATGAGCAGTTCTTC. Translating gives CSVERVYNEQFF.

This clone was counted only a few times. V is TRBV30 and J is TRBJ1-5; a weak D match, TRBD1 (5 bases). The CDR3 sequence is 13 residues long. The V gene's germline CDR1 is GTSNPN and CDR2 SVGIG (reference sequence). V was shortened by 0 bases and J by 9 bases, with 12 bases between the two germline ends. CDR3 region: CAWSVGRDPPQHF. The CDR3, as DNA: TGTGCCTGGAGTGTGGGCAGGGATCCGCCCCAGCATTTT.

The CDR3 sequence: CASSPEAAYEQYF. In DNA form, the CDR3 reads TGCGCCAGCTCCCCGGAGGCAGCCTACGAGCAGTACTTC. This chain links TRBV5-1 with TRBJ2-7; possible D gene TRBD2, 5 bases. CDR3 length: 13 residues. Per germline, CDR1 SGHRS and CDR2 YFSETQ. V shed 7 bases and J shed 2 bases, with 13 bases lying between them.

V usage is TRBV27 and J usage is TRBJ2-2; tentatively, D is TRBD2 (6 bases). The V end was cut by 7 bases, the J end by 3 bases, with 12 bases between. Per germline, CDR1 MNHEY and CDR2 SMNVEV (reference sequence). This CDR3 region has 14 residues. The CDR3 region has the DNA TGTGCCAGCAAGGGCCGGGACTACACCGGGGAGCTGTTTTTT. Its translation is CASKGRDYTGELFF.

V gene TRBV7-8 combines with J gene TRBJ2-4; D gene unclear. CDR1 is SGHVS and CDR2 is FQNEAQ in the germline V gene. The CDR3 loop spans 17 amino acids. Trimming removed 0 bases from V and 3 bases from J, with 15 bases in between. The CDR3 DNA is TGTGCCAGCAGCTTAGCCCGGGTGGGGTTGGGCAAAAACATTCAGTACTTC. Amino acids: CASSLARVGLGKNIQYF.

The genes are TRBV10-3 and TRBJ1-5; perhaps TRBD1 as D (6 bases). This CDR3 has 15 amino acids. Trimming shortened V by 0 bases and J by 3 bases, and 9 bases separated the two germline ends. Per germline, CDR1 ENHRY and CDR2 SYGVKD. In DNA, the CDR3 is TGTGCCATCAGTGAGTCAGGGGGAAACAATCAGCCCCAGCATTTT. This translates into CAISESGGNNQPQHF.

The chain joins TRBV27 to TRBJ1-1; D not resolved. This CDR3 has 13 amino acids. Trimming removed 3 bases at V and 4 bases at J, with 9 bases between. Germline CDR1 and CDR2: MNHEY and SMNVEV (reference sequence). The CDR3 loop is CASSFREGTEAFF. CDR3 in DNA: TGTGCCAGCAGTTTTCGGGAGGGCACTGAAGCTTTCTTT.

CDR3 sequence: CASSQRSTDTQYF. The DNA of the CDR3 is TGTGCCAGCAGCCAGCGGAGCACAGATACGCAGTATTTT. The gene calls are TRBV7-2 and TRBJ2-3, with a possible D match to TRBD2 (5 bases). The length of the CDR3 is 13 residues. V shed 5 bases and J shed 0 bases, with 6 bases lying between them. Germline V gives CDR1 SGHTA, CDR2 FQGNSA.

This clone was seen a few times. CDR3 nucleotides: TGTGCCAGTAGCCGGGGACAGAATAGCAATCAGCCCCAGCATTTT. As protein: CASSRGQNSNQPQHF. The rearrangement joins TRBV19 to TRBJ1-5, with TRBD1 matching 7 bases. Germline V CDR1 and CDR2: LNHDA, SQIVND (reference sequence). After removal of 6 bases from V and 0 bases from J, the junction contained 5 bases not matched to a gene. The CDR3 extends over 15 amino acids. The whole variable domain, remainder taken from reference TRBV19 and TRBJ1-5, is DGGITQSPKYLFRKEGQNVTLSCEQNLNHDAMYWYRQDPGQGLRLIYYSQIVNDFQKGDIAEGYSVSREKKESFPLTVTSAQKNPTAFYLCASSRGQNSNQPQHFGDGTRLSIL.

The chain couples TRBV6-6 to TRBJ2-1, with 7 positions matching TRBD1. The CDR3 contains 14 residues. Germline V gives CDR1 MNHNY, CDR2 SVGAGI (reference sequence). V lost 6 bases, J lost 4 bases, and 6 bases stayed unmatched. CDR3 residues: CASSTGVRYNEQFF. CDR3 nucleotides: TGTGCCAGCAGCACAGGGGTAAGATACAATGAGCAGTTCTTC.

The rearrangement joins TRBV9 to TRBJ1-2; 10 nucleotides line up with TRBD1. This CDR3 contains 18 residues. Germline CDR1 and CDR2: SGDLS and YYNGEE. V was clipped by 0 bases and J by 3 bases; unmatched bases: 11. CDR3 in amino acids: CASSVVFLGQGMDYGYTF. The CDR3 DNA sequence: TGTGCCAGCAGCGTAGTTTTTTTGGGACAGGGGATGGACTATGGCTACACCTTC.

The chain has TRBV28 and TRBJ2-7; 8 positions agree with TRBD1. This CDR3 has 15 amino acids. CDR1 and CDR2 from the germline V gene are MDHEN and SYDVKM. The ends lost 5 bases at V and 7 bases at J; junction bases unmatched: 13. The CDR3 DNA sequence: TGTGCCAGCAGTCAAGCCCCGGACAGGGTTGAAGAGCAGTACTTC. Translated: CASSQAPDRVEEQYF.

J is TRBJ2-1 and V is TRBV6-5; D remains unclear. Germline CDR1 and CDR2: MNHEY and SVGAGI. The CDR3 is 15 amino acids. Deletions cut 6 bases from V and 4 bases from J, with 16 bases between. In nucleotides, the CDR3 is TGTGCCAGCAGCCCCGCCGGGCAGCCGTACAATGAGCAGTTCTTC. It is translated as CASSPAGQPYNEQFF.

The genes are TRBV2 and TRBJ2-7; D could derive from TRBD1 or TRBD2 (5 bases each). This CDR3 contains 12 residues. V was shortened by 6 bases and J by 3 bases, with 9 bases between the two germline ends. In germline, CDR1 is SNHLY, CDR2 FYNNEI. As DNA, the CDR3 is TGTGCCAGCAGGGGGGACGGCTACGAGCAGTACTTC. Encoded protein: CASRGDGYEQYF.

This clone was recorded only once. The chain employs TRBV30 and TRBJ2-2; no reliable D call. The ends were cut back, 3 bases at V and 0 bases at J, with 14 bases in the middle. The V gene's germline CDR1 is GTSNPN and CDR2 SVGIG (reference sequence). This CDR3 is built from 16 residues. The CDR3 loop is CAWSKPEAPNTGELFF. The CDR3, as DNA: TGTGCCTGGAGCAAACCCGAAGCTCCGAACACCGGGGAGCTGTTTTTT.

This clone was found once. The CDR3 loop reads CASNRFAEAFF. The CDR3, as DNA: TGTGCCAGCAACAGGTTCGCGGAAGCTTTCTTT. V gene TRBV5-6 combines with J gene TRBJ1-1; maybe TRBD1 (5 bases). CDR3 size: 11 residues. CDR1 SGHDT and CDR2 YYEEEE come from the germline V gene. V lost 6 bases, J lost 8 bases, and 11 bases lay in between.

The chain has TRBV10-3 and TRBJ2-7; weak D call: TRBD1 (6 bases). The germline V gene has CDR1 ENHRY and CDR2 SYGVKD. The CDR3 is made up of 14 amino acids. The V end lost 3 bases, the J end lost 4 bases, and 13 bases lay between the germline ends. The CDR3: CAISEQGEGYEQYF. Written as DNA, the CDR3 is TGTGCCATCAGTGAACAGGGCGAGGGGTACGAGCAGTACTTC.

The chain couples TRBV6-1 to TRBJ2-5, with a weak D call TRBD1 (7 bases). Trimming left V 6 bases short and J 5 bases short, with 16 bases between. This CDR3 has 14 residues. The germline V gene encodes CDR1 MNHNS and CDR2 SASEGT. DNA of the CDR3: TGTGCCAGCAGCCAGACAGGGAGGCGGGAGACCCAGTACTTC. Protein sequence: CASSQTGRRETQYF.

CDR3 residues: CASRRGRLVTNEQFF. CDR3 nucleotide sequence: TGTGCCAGCAGACGGGGACGTCTCGTCACCAATGAGCAGTTCTTC. The rearrangement joins TRBV6-5 to TRBJ2-1; D tentatively reads TRBD1 or TRBD2 (5 bases each). V was shortened by 6 bases and J by 6 bases, with 18 bases between the two germline ends. Per the germline V gene, CDR1 is MNHEY and CDR2 is SVGAGI. This CDR3 is built from 15 residues.

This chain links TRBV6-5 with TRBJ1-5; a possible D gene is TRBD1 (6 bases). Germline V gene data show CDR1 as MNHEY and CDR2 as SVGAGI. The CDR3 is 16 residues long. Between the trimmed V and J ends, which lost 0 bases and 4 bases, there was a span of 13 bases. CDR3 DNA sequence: TGTGCCAGCAGTTACTCCGGCAGGGGCCCGAATCAGCCCCAGCATTTT. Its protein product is CASSYSGRGPNQPQHF.

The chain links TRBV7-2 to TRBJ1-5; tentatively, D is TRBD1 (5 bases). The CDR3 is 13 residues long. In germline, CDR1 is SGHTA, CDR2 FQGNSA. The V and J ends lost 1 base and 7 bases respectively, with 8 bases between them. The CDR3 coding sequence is TGTGCCAGCAGCTTAGGTCAGGGCCAGCCCCAGCATTTT. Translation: CASSLGQGQPQHF.

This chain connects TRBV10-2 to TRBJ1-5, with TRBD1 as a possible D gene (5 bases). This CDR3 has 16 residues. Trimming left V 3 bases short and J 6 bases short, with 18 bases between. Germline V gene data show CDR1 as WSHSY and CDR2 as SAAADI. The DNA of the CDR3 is TGCGCCAGCAGTGACCTCTCCGGGGCTGGTCGTCAGCCCCAGCATTTT. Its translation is CASSDLSGAGRQPQHF.